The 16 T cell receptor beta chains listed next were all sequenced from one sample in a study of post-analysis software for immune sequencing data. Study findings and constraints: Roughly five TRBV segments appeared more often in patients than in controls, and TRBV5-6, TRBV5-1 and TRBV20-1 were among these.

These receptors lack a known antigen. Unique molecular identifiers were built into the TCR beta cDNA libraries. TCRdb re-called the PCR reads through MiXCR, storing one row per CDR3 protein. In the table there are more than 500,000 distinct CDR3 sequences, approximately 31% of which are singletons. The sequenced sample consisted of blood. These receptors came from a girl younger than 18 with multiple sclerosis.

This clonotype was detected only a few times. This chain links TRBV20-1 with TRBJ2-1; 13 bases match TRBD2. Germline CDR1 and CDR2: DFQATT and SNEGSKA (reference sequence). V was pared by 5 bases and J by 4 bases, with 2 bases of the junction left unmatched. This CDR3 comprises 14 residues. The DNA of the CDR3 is TGCAGTGCTGTGACTAGCGGGGGGTACAATGAGCAGTTCTTC. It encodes CSAVTSGGYNEQFF.

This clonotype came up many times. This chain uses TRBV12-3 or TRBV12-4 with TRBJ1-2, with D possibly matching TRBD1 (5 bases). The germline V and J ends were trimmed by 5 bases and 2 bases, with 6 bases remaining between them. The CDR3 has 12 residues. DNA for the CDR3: TGTGCCAGCAGTGGGACCAACTATGGCTACACCTTC. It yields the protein CASSGTNYGYTF.

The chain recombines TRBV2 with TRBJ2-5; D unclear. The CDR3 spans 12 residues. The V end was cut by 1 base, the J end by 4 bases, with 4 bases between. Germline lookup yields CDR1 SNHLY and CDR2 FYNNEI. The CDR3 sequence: CASSEELETQYF. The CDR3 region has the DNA TGTGCCAGCAGTGAAGAACTAGAGACCCAGTACTTC.

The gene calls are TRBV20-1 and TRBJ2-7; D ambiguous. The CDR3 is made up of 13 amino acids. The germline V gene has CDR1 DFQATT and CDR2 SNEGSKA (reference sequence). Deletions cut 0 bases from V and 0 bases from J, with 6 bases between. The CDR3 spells CSARDVLSYEQYF. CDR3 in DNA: TGCAGTGCTAGAGATGTGCTCTCCTACGAGCAGTACTTC.

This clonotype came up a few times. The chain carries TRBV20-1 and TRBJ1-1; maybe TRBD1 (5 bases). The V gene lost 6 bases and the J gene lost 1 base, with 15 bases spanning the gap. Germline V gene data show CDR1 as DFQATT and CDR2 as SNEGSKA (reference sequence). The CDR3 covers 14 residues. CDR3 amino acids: CSAQETGTNTEAFF. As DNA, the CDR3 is TGCAGTGCCCAAGAAACAGGTACGAACACTGAAGCTTTCTTT.

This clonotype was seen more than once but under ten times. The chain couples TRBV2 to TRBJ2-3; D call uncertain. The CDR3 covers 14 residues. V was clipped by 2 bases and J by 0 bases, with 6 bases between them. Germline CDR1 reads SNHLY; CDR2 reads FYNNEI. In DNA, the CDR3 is TGTGCCAGCAGTGAACCCCCTAGCACAGATACGCAGTATTTT. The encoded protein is CASSEPPSTDTQYF.

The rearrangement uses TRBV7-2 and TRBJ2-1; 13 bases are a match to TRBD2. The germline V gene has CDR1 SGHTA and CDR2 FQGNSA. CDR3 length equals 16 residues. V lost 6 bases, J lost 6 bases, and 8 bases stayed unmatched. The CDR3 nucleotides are TGTGCCAGCAGATCCGGACTAGCGGGGGTCCTCAATGAGCAGTTCTTC. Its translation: CASRSGLAGVLNEQFF.

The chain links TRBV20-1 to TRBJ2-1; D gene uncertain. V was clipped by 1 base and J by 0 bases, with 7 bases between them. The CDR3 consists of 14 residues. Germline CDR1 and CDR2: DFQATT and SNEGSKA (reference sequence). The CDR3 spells CSARVPGSYNEQFF. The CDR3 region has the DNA TGCAGTGCTAGAGTCCCTGGCTCCTACAATGAGCAGTTCTTC.

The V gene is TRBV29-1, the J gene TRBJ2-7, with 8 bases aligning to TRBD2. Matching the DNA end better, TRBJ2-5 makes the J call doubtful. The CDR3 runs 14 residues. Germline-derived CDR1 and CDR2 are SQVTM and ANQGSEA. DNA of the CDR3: TGCAGCGTTCCTCGGGGGGGCCGGTATGAGACCCAGTACTTC. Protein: CSVPRGGRYETQYF.

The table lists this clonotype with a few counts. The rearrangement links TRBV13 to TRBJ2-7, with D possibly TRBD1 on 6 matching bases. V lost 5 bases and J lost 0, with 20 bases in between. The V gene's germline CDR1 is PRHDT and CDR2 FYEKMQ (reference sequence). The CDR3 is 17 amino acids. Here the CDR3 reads CASSLHPMDRASYEQYF. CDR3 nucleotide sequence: TGTGCCAGCAGCCTACACCCCATGGACAGAGCCTCCTACGAGCAGTACTTC.

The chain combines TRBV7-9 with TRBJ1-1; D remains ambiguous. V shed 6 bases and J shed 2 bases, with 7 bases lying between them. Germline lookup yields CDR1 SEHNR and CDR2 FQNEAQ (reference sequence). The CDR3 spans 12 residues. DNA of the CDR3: TGTGCCAGCAGAATAGATAACACTGAAGCTTTCTTT. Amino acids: CASRIDNTEAFF.

CDR3 protein: CASNAAGGLDTEAFF. The CDR3 nucleotides are TGCGCCAGCAACGCTGCAGGGGGCCTTGACACTGAAGCTTTCTTT. This chain uses TRBV5-1 with TRBJ1-1; 8 positions agree with TRBD1. This CDR3 has 15 amino acids. With V trimmed by 6 bases and J by 3 bases, 10 bases remained unmatched. Germline lookup yields CDR1 SGHRS and CDR2 YFSETQ.

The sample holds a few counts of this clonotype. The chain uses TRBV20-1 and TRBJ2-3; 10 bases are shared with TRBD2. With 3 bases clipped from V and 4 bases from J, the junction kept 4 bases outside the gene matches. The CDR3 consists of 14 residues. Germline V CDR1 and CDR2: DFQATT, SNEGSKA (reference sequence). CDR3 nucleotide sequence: TGCAGTGCTAGGGAGGGACTAGCGCCAGATACGCAGTATTTT. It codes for CSAREGLAPDTQYF.

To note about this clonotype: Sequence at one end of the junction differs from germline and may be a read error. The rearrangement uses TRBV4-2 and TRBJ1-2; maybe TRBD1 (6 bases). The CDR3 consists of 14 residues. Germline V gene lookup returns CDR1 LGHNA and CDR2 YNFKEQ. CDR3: CASSQNRDNYGFTF. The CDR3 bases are TGTGCCAGCAGCCAAAACAGGGATAACTATGGCTTCACCTTC.

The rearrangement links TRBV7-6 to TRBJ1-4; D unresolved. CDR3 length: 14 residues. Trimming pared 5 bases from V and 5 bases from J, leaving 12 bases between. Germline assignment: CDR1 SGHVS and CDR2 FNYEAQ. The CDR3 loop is CASSRYPGNEKLFF. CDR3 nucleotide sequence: TGTGCCAGCAGCCGCTACCCGGGGAATGAAAAACTGTTTTTT.

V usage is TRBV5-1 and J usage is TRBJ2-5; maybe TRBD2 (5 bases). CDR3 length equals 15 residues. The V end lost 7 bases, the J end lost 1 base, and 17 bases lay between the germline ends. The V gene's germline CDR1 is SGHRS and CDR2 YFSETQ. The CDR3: CASFLIPGTQETQYF. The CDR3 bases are TGCGCCAGCTTTTTAATACCGGGAACCCAAGAGACCCAGTACTTC. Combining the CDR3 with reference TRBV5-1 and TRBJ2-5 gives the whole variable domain KAGVTQTPRYLIKTRGQQVTLSCSPISGHRSVSWYQQTPGQGLQFLFEYFSETQRNKGNFPGRFSGRQFSNSRSEMNVSTLELGDSALYLCASFLIPGTQETQYFGPGTRLLVL.